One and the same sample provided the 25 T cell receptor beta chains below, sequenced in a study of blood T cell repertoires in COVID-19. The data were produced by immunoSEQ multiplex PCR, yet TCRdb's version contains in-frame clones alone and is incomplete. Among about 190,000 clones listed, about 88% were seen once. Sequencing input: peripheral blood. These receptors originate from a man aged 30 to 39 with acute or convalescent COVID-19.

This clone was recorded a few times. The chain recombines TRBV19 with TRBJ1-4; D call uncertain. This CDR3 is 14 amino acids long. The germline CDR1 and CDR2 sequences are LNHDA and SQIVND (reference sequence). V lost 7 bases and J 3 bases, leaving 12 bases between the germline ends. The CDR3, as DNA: TGTGCCAGTAACGCCCCCGGGGCTAATGAAAAACTGTTTTTT. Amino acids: CASNAPGANEKLFF.

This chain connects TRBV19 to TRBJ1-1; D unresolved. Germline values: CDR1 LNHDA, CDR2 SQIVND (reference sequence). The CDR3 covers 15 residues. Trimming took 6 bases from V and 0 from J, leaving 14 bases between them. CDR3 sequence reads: CASRPAWTVNTEAFF. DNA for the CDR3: TGTGCCAGTAGACCGGCGTGGACTGTGAACACTGAAGCTTTCTTT. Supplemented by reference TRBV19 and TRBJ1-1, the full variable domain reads DGGITQSPKYLFRKEGQNVTLSCEQNLNHDAMYWYRQDPGQGLRLIYYSQIVNDFQKGDIAEGYSVSREKKESFPLTVTSAQKNPTAFYLCASRPAWTVNTEAFFGQGTRLTVV.

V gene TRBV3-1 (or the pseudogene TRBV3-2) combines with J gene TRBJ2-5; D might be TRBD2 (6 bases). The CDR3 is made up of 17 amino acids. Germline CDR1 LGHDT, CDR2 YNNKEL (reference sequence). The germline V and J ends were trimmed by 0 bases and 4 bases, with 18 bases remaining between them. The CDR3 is CASSQDLQRRERETQYF. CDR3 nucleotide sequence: TGTGCCAGCAGCCAAGATCTCCAGCGGAGGGAGAGAGAGACCCAGTACTTC.

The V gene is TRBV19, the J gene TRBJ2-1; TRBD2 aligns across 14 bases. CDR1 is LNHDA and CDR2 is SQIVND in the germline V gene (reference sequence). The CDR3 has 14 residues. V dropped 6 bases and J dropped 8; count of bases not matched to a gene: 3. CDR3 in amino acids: CASRGLAGAYEQFF. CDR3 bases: TGTGCCAGTAGGGGACTAGCGGGGGCGTATGAGCAGTTCTTC.

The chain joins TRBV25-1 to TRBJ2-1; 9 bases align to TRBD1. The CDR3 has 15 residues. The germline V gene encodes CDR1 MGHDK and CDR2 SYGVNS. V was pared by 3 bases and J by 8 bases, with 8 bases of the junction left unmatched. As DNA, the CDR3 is TGTGCCAGCAGTGAGGTGGGGACAGGGATGGATGAGCAGTTCTTC. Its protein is CASSEVGTGMDEQFF. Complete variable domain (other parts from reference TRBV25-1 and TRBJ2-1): EADIYQTPRYLVIGTGKKITLECSQTMGHDKMYWYQQDPGMELHLIHYSYGVNSTEKGDLSSESTVSRIRTEHFPLTLESARPSHTSQYLCASSEVGTGMDEQFFGPGTRLTVL.

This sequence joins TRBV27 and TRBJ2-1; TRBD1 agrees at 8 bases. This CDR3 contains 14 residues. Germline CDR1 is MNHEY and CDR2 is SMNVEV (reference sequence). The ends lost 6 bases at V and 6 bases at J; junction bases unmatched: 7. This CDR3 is CASRRQGSSNEQFF. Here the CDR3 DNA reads TGTGCCAGCAGGAGACAGGGGAGCAGCAATGAGCAGTTCTTC.

The CDR3 DNA reads as TGTGCCAGCTCATCTCCGGGACTAGTTCTGAATGAGCAGTTCTTC. Protein product: CASSSPGLVLNEQFF. The V and J genes are TRBV18 and TRBJ2-1; 8 bases fit TRBD2. V was pared by 5 bases and J by 7 bases, with 10 bases of the junction left unmatched. CDR3 length: 15 residues. Germline V gives CDR1 KGHSH, CDR2 LQKENI. Full variable domain (rest looked up from reference TRBV18 and TRBJ2-1): NAGVMQNPRHLVRRRGQEARLRCSPMKGHSHVYWYRQLPEEGLKFMVYLQKENIIDESGMPKERFSAEFPKEGPSILRIQQVVRGDSAAYFCASSSPGLVLNEQFFGPGTRLTVL.

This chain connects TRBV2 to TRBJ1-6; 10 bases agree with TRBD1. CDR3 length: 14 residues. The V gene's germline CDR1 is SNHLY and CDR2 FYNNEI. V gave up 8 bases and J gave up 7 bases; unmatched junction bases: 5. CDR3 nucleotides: TGTGCCAGCCTGACAGGGGGCTGGAATTCACCCCTCCACTTT. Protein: CASLTGGWNSPLHF.

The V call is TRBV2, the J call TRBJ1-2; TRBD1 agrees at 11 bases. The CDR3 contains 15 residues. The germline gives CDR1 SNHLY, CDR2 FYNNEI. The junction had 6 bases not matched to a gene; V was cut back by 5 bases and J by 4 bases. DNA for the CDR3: TGTGCCAGCAGTAGCGGACAGGGGGCGGTCTATGGCTACACCTTC. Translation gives CASSSGQGAVYGYTF.

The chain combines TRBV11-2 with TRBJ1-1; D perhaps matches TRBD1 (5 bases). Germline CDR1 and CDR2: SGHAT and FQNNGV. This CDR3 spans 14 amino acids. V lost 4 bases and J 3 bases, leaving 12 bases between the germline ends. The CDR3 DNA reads TGTGCCAGCAGCTACGTGGCCAGGGACACTGAAGCTTTCTTT. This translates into CASSYVARDTEAFF.

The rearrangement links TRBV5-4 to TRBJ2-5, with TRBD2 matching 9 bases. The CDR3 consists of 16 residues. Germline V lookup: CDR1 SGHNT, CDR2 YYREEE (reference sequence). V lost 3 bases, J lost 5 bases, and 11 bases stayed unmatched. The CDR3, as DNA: TGTGCCAGCAGCTCCCCGGCGGGGGGGCCCCGGGAGACCCAGTACTTC. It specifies CASSSPAGGPRETQYF.

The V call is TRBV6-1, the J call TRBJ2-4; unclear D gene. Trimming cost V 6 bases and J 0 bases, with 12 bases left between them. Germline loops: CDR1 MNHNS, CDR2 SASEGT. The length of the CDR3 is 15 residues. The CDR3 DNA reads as TGTGCCAGCAGCAGTCCAACTATAGCCAAAAACATTCAGTACTTC. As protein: CASSSPTIAKNIQYF.

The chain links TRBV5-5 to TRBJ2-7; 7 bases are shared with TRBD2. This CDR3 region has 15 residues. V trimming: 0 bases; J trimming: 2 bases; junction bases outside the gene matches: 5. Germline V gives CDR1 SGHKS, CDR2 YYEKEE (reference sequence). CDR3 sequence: CASSLDPGGPYEQYF. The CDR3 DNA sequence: TGTGCCAGCAGCTTGGATCCGGGAGGCCCCTACGAGCAGTACTTC.

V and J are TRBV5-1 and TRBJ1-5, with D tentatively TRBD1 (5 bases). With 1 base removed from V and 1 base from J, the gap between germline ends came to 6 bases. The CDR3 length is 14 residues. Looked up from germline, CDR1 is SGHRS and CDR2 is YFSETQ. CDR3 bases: TGCGCCAGCAGCTTGTCAGGGAGCAATCAGCCCCAGCATTTT. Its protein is CASSLSGSNQPQHF.

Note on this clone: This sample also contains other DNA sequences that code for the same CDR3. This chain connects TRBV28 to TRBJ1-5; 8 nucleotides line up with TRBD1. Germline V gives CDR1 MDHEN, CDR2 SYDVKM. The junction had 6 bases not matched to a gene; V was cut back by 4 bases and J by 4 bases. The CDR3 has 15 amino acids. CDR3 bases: TGTGCCAGCAGTTCGCAGGGGGCGGGAAATCAGCCCCAGCATTTT. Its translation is CASSSQGAGNQPQHF.

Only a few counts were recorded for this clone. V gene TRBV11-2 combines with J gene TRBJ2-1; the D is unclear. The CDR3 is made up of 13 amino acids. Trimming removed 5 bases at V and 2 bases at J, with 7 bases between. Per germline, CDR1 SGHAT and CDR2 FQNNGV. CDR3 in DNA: TGTGCCAGCAGCCAATTTCCCTACAATGAGCAGTTCTTC. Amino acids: CASSQFPYNEQFF.

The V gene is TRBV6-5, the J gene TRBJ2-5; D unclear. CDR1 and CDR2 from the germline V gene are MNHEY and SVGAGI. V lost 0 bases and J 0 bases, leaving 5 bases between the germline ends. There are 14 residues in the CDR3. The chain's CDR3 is CASSYSLYQETQYF. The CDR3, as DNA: TGTGCCAGCAGTTACTCTCTGTACCAAGAGACCCAGTACTTC.

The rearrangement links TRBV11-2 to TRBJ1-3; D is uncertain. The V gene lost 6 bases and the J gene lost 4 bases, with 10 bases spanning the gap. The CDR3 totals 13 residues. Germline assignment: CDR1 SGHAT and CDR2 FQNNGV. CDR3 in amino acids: CASRPGSGNTIYF. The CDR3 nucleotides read TGTGCCAGCAGGCCCGGGAGCGGAAACACCATATATTTT.

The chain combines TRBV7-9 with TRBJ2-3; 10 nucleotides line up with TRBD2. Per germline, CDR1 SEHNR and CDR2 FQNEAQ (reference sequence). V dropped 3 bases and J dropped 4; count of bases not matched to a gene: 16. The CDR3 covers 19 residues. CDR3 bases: TGTGCCAGCAGCTTTCCGGTTGGGGCTAGCGGGGGTAAGCCAGATACGCAGTATTTT. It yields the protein CASSFPVGASGGKPDTQYF.

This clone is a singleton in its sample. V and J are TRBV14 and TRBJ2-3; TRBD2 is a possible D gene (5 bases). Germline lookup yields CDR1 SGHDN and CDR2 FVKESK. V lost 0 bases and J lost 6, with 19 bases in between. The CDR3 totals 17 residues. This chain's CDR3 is CASSQDWAGLRRDTQYF. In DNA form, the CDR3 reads TGTGCCAGCAGCCAAGATTGGGCCGGCCTCAGGAGGGATACGCAGTATTTT.

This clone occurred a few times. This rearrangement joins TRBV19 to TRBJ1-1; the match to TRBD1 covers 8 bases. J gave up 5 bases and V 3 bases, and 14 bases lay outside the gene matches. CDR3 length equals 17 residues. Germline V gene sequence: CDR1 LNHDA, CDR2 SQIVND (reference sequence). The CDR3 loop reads CASSIDSAGGVWTEAFF. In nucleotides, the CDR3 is TGTGCCAGTAGTATTGACTCGGCAGGGGGCGTTTGGACTGAAGCTTTCTTT.

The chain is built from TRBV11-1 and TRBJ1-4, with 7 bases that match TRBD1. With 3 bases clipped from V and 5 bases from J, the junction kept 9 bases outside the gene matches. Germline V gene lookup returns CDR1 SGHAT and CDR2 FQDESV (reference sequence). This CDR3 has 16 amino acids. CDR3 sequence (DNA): TGTGCCAGCAGCTTTGGGACGGGACAGTGGAATGAAAAACTGTTTTTT. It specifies CASSFGTGQWNEKLFF.

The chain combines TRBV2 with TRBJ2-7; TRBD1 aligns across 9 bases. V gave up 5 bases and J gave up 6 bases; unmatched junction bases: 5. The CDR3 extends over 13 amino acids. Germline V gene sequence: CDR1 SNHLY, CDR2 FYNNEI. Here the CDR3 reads CASSRTGEVEQYF. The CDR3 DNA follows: TGTGCCAGCAGTAGGACAGGGGAAGTCGAGCAGTACTTC.

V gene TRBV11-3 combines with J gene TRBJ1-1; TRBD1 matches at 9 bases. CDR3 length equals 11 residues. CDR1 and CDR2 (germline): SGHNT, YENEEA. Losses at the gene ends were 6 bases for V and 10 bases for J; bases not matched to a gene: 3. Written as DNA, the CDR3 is TGTGCCAGCAGGCAACAGGGGGCAGCTTTCTTT. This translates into CASRQQGAAFF.

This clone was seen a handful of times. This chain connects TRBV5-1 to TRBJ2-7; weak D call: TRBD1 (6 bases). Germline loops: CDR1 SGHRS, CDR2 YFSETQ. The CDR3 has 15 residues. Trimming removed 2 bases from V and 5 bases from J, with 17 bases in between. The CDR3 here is CASSLQSAGVDEQYF. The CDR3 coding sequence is TGCGCCAGCAGCTTACAATCGGCAGGGGTAGACGAGCAGTACTTC. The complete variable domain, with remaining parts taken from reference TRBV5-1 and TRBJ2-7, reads KAGVTQTPRYLIKTRGQQVTLSCSPISGHRSVSWYQQTPGQGLQFLFEYFSETQRNKGNFPGRFSGRQFSNSRSEMNVSTLELGDSALYLCASSLQSAGVDEQYFGPGTRLTVT.